This entry is about one TCR beta chain. Source study methods: Amplification of reference gene primers provided the estimated nucleated cell counts. Sequencing used immunoSEQ multiplex PCR; TCRdb keeps in-frame clones, though not all of them. V and J calls and clone size are those listed in that table; D and trimming were worked out from the DNA. The table shows roughly 230,000 clones, with approximately 83% occurring only once. This sample is part of a study of blood T cell repertoires in COVID-19. Study details: Samples taken during acute and convalescent COVID-19 were collected in the United States, Italy and Spain. The analysed material was cDNA or gDNA that came from T cells, B-cell-depleted T cells, or PBMCs.

This CDR3 contains 13 residues. Looked up from germline, CDR1 is SGHTA and CDR2 is FQGNSA. Trimming stripped 7 bases from V and 5 bases from J, with 14 bases between. The rearrangement joins TRBV7-2 to TRBJ1-1, with D possibly matching TRBD1 (6 bases). The TCR comes from a man between 50 and 59 years old with active or convalescent COVID-19. The sample taken for sequencing was peripheral blood. The CDR3: CASILFQGTEAFF. The CDR3 DNA reads TGTGCCAGCATCCTATTCCAGGGGACTGAAGCTTTCTTT.